This record concerns one T cell receptor (beta chain) sequence. Clones were sequenced by immunoSEQ multiplex PCR, and TCRdb holds only the in-frame ones, with some missing. The sample holds 99,000 or so clones; over 75% are singletons and the top ten take about 3.8%. V was pared by 5 bases and J by 1 base, with 20 bases between. The CDR3 length is 17 residues. The germline V gene has CDR1 SGHDN and CDR2 FVKESK. The source of the sample is a study of blood T cell repertoires in COVID-19. Across the study: From the United States, Italy and Spain came samples of acute and convalescent COVID-19.

The V and J genes are TRBV14 and TRBJ1-1; D possibly corresponds to TRBD1 (6 bases). The sequencing sample was made of peripheral blood. This TCR was recovered from a man aged 50 to 59 with acute or convalescent COVID-19. CDR3 in amino acids: CASSSKDSSDGNTEAFF. Here the CDR3 DNA reads TGTGCCAGCAGCTCGAAGGACAGCTCAGATGGGAACACTGAAGCTTTCTTT.